Listed below are T cell receptor beta chains from one sample, sequenced in a study of T cell changes during pregnancy in multiple sclerosis. The protocol was immunoSEQ multiplex PCR, while the TCRdb copy is restricted to in-frame clones and leaves out a portion. The profile shows fewer than 70,000 clones, roughly 90% of them singletons. The material was peripheral blood, obtained in the third trimester of pregnancy. These receptor sequences come from a female donor with multiple sclerosis, enrolled in a pregnancy study. The CDR3 runs from the conserved cysteine through the conserved F or W. D genes are given only for firm matches. Not every row has a clone size; where given, it reads once, few, many or a size class.

TRBV29-1	TRBJ2-1	13	TRBD2	.	CSAETSGGDEQFF	TGCAGCGCCGAGACTAGCGGGGGGGATGAGCAGTTCTTC
TRBV4-1	TRBJ1-4	18	.	.	CASSQELRTAKQGWKLFF	TGCGCCAGCAGCCAAGAGTTGCGAACGGCAAAACAGGGTTGGAAACTGTTTTTT
TRBV27	TRBJ2-7	15	TRBD1	once	CASRRRTGSSYEQYF	TGTGCCAGCAGGAGAAGGACAGGGAGCTCCTACGAGCAGTACTTC
TRBV5-6	TRBJ2-7	14	TRBD1	once	CASSPGTGAYEQYF	TGTGCCAGCAGCCCCGGGACAGGGGCCTACGAGCAGTACTTC
TRBV28	TRBJ1-1	15	.	.	CASSFIIEGNTEAFF	TGTGCCAGCAGTTTCATAATTGAGGGGAACACTGAAGCTTTCTTT
TRBV2	TRBJ2-7	14	.	.	CASSEQGRSYEQYF	TGTGCCAGCAGTGAACAGGGGAGATCCTACGAGCAGTACTTC
TRBV7-9	TRBJ2-5	16	.	.	CASSPQGGVSGETQYF	TGTGCCAGCAGCCCCCAGGGGGGCGTCAGCGGGGAGACCCAGTACTTC
TRBV19	TRBJ2-7	12	.	.	CASRAQGYEQYF	TGTGCCAGTAGGGCGCAGGGCTACGAGCAGTACTTC
TRBV28	TRBJ2-3	13	.	once	CASNSRASDTQYF	TGTGCCAGCAATTCCAGGGCCTCAGATACGCAGTATTTT
TRBV30	TRBJ1-1	13	.	.	CAWRRQENTEAFF	TGTGCCTGGAGGAGACAGGAGAACACTGAAGCTTTCTTT
TRBV5-1	TRBJ2-1	16	TRBD2	once	CASSPWVGAGNNEQFF	TGCGCCAGCAGCCCTTGGGTTGGAGCGGGGAACAATGAGCAGTTCTTC
TRBV4-1	TRBJ2-7	15	TRBD1	.	CASSQTGTGAYEQYF	TGCGCCAGCAGCCAAACCGGGACAGGGGCCTACGAGCAGTACTTC
TRBV28	TRBJ1-4	17	TRBD1	.	CASSSGQETRWAGKLFF	TGTGCCAGCAGTTCCGGACAGGAGACACGATGGGCTGGGAAACTGTTTTTT
TRBV7-9	TRBJ1-1	14	.	.	CASSRWTQGTEAFF	TGTGCCAGCAGCCGGTGGACCCAGGGCACTGAAGCTTTCTTT
TRBV6-6	TRBJ1-1	14	.	.	CASSYAGVWAEAFF	TGTGCCAGCAGTTACGCAGGGGTATGGGCTGAAGCTTTCTTT
TRBV7-8	TRBJ1-6	17	.	.	CASSTWGGGGHNSPLHF	TGTGCCAGCAGCACGTGGGGGGGAGGGGGGCATAATTCACCCCTCCACTTT
TRBV30	TRBJ2-2	14	.	.	CAWSVDSRTGELFF	TGTGCCTGGAGTGTAGACAGCCGGACCGGGGAGCTGTTTTTT
TRBV19	TRBJ1-5	12	.	.	CASSILNQPQHF	TGTGCCAGTAGTATACTAAATCAGCCCCAGCATTTT
TRBV5-4	TRBJ2-3	15	.	.	CASSLGGASTDTQYF	TGTGCCAGCAGCTTGGGTGGGGCCTCCACAGATACGCAGTATTTT
TRBV7-9	TRBJ2-5	14	TRBD1	.	CASSLHRGLETQYF	TGTGCCAGCAGCTTACACAGGGGGCTTGAGACCCAGTACTTC
TRBV2	TRBJ1-1	12	.	.	CASSAYNTEAFF	TGTGCCAGCAGTGCCTATAACACTGAAGCTTTCTTT
TRBV30	TRBJ1-2	14	.	.	CAWSTTGVVDGYTF	TGTGCCTGGAGTACGACAGGAGTCGTAGATGGCTACACCTTC
TRBV5-4	TRBJ2-3	13	.	once	CASREMSTDTQYF	TGTGCCAGCAGGGAGATGAGCACAGATACGCAGTATTTT
TRBV6-6	TRBJ1-2	13	TRBD1	.	CASSLPNRGGYTF	TGTGCCAGCAGTTTACCGAACAGGGGTGGCTACACCTTC
TRBV2	TRBJ2-2	13	.	.	CASSGQGAGELFF	TGTGCCAGCAGTGGGCAGGGCGCGGGGGAGCTGTTTTTT
TRBV19	TRBJ1-4	13	.	.	CASSSSSGEKLFF	TGTGCCAGTTCGTCGAGTAGCGGTGAAAAACTGTTTTTT
TRBV21-1	TRBJ2-1	14	.	.	CASSKLEGADTQFF	TGTGCCAGCAGCAAACTCGAGGGGGCCGATACCCAGTTCTTC
TRBV2	TRBJ2-7	13	.	.	CASRRDSSYEQYF	TGTGCCAGCCGCCGGGACTCGTCCTACGAGCAGTACTTC
TRBV4-1	TRBJ1-2	15	.	.	CASSPRTASSYGYTF	TGCGCCAGCAGCCCCCGGACAGCGTCGAGCTATGGCTACACCTTC
TRBV4-1	TRBJ1-2	18	TRBD1	.	CASSLLRGGQGLEYGYTF	TGCGCCAGCAGCCTCCTAAGGGGGGGACAGGGGTTGGAGTATGGCTACACCTTC
TRBV19	TRBJ2-3	15	TRBD2	.	CASQGLAGGVYTQYF	TGTGCCAGCCAGGGACTAGCGGGGGGAGTTTATACGCAGTATTTT
TRBV19	TRBJ1-1	15	.	few	CASSRRGEEGTEAFF	TGTGCCAGTAGTAGGAGGGGCGAGGAGGGCACTGAAGCTTTCTTT
TRBV7-8	TRBJ1-2	13	TRBD1	.	CASSDRVGYGYTF	TGTGCCAGCAGCGACAGGGTAGGGTATGGCTACACCTTC
TRBV7-9	TRBJ2-4	14	TRBD1	.	CASSPRTGWHIQYF	TGTGCCAGCAGCCCACGGACAGGGTGGCACATTCAGTACTTC
TRBV5-1	TRBJ1-2	16	TRBD1	.	CASSLEGTGIIYGYTF	TGCGCCAGCAGCTTGGAAGGGACAGGGATTATTTATGGCTACACCTTC
TRBV18	TRBJ2-6	17	.	once	CASSPLARVAGANVLTF	TGTGCCAGCTCACCACTAGCTCGGGTGGCTGGGGCCAACGTCCTGACTTTC
TRBV10-3	TRBJ2-3	14	.	.	CAITPGTGTDTQYF	TGTGCCATCACTCCAGGGACTGGCACAGATACGCAGTATTTT
TRBV18	TRBJ1-1	13	.	.	CASSLQGDTEAFF	TGTGCCAGCTCACTCCAGGGCGACACTGAAGCTTTCTTT
TRBV30	TRBJ2-2	14	TRBD1	.	CAGTQGVIPGELFF	TGTGCCGGCACACAGGGGGTAATTCCCGGGGAGCTGTTTTTT
TRBV15	TRBJ1-5	14	.	.	CATSRDEINQPQHF	TGTGCCACCAGCAGAGATGAGATCAATCAGCCCCAGCATTTT
TRBV13	TRBJ1-1	13	.	once	CASSLDRAAEAFF	TGTGCCAGCAGCCTCGACAGAGCCGCTGAAGCTTTCTTT
TRBV14	TRBJ1-2	13	.	.	CAKPIVREAGYTF	TGTGCCAAACCGATTGTCAGGGAGGCGGGCTACACCTTC
TRBV6-6	TRBJ2-1	11	.	.	CASSLPGEQFF	TGTGCCAGCAGCCTCCCGGGTGAGCAGTTCTTC
TRBV2	TRBJ1-2	13	.	.	CASHSGQGHGYTF	TGTGCCAGCCATTCTGGGCAGGGGCATGGCTACACCTTC
TRBV15	TRBJ2-3	14	TRBD2	.	CATGERGGTDTQYF	TGTGCCACCGGGGAGCGGGGGGGCACAGATACGCAGTATTTT
TRBV5-6	TRBJ2-3	15	TRBD2	.	CASSLMAGGGDTQYF	TGTGCCAGCAGCTTGATGGCGGGGGGTGGAGATACGCAGTATTTT
TRBV6-5	TRBJ2-7	14	TRBD2	few	CASSYLGGGNEQYF	TGTGCCAGCAGTTATCTCGGGGGGGGCAACGAGCAGTACTTC
TRBV4-1	TRBJ2-5	18	TRBD1	.	CASSQHPKKRDSKETQYF	TGCGCCAGCAGCCAACACCCCAAAAAAAGGGACAGCAAAGAGACCCAGTACTTC
TRBV7-2	TRBJ2-2	16	TRBD2	once	CASSARRGGYTGELFF	TGTGCCAGCAGCGCCCGGCGCGGGGGGTACACCGGGGAGCTGTTTTTT
TRBV5-6	TRBJ1-1	15	.	.	CASRSPGGANTEAFF	TGTGCCAGCAGGTCGCCCGGTGGGGCGAACACTGAAGCTTTCTTT
TRBV2	TRBJ1-1	12	.	.	CASREQGPEAFF	TGTGCCAGCAGGGAACAGGGTCCGGAAGCTTTCTTT
TRBV4-1	TRBJ1-6	17	.	.	CASSQDRRGGGRTPLHF	TGCGCCAGCAGCCAAGATCGGCGGGGGGGAGGTAGGACACCCCTCCACTTT
TRBV6-1	TRBJ1-2	11	.	.	CASSVNRGYTF	TGTGCCAGCAGTGTTAACCGGGGCTACACCTTC
TRBV21-1	TRBJ1-1	15	.	.	CASSKGVTGGTEAFF	TGTGCCAGCAGCAAAGGGGTGACGGGGGGCACTGAAGCTTTCTTT